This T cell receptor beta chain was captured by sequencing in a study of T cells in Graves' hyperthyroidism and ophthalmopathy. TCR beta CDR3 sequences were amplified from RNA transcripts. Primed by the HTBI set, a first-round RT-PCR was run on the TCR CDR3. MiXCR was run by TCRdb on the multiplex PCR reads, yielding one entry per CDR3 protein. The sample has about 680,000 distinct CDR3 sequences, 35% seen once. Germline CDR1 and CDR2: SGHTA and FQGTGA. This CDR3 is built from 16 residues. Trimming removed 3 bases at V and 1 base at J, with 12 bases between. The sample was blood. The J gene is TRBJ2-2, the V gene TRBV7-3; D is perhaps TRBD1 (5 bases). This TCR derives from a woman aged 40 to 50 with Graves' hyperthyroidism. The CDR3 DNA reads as TGTGCCAGCAGCTTCCACAGTGACAGGAACACCGGGGAGCTGTTTTTT. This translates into CASSFHSDRNTGELFF.